Each of the 7 T cell receptor beta chains below was sequenced from the same sample in a study of patients and donors after allogeneic stem cell transplantation. TCRdb called the RT-PCR reads again in MiXCR, with one record for every CDR3 protein. The top ten hold roughly 10% of the sample, which has approximately 220,000 distinct CDR3 sequences, around two fifths seen once. The specimen sequenced was blood, either unsorted or a sorted T cell fraction (not recorded which). These receptors came from a human donor who was either an allogeneic HSCT recipient or a stem cell or donor lymphocyte infusion donor (not recorded which). It is not recorded whose cells these are; they may come from a transplant donor.

Only one count was recorded for this clonotype. V usage is TRBV10-3 and J usage is TRBJ2-1; 9 bases are shared with TRBD2. The CDR3 sequence is 17 residues long. Germline V gene lookup returns CDR1 ENHRY and CDR2 SYGVKD. The V and J ends lost 0 bases and 7 bases, in that order; junction bases with no gene match: 10. CDR3 coding DNA: TGTGCCATCAGTGAGTCGGATCTAGCGGGGAGGGATAATGAGCAGTTCTTC. Its protein is CAISESDLAGRDNEQFF.

This chain joins TRBV7-8 and TRBJ2-3; D perhaps matches TRBD1 (5 bases). From germline, CDR1 is SGHVS and CDR2 FQNEAQ. The CDR3 loop spans 14 amino acids. Trimming cost V 5 bases and J 3 bases, with 12 bases left between them. The CDR3 nucleotides read TGTGCCAGCAGCCCCGGCAGGGCTACAGATACGCAGTATTTT. The encoded protein is CASSPGRATDTQYF.

The rearrangement joins TRBV12-3 or TRBV12-4 to TRBJ1-2, with D tentatively TRBD1 (6 bases). V gave up 6 bases and J gave up 9 bases, with 14 bases separating them. CDR3 length: 12 residues. The CDR3 protein is CASRRGQSSYTF. The CDR3 bases are TGTGCCAGCAGGAGAGGACAGTCGAGCTACACCTTC.

The chain employs TRBV12-3 or TRBV12-4 and TRBJ2-1; D may correspond to TRBD1 or TRBD2 (5 bases each). The CDR3 loop spans 11 amino acids. Trimming took 7 bases from V and 12 from J, leaving 13 bases between them. This CDR3 is CASTLGTAQFF. CDR3 nucleotides: TGTGCCAGCACCTTGGGGACCGCGCAGTTCTTC.

J is TRBJ2-5 and V is TRBV12-3 or TRBV12-4; D remains ambiguous. CDR3 size: 15 residues. The V gene lost 5 bases and the J gene lost 5 bases, with 18 bases spanning the gap. The CDR3 loop reads CASSPPSLAGETQYF. The CDR3 region has the DNA TGTGCCAGCAGTCCCCCGAGCTTGGCTGGGGAGACCCAGTACTTC.

This clonotype was observed a single time. The chain employs TRBV10-3 and TRBJ2-7, with 8 bases aligning to TRBD1. CDR3 size: 14 residues. With V trimmed by 5 bases and J by 2 bases, 5 bases remained unmatched. In germline, CDR1 is ENHRY, CDR2 SYGVKD. This CDR3 is CAISPGQGAYEQYF. CDR3 nucleotides: TGTGCCATCAGTCCAGGACAGGGCGCCTACGAGCAGTACTTC.

This clonotype was counted only a few times. The chain uses TRBV14 and TRBJ2-7; D possibly corresponds to TRBD1 (6 bases). Trimming stripped 6 bases from V and 2 bases from J, with 8 bases between. Germline values: CDR1 SGHDN, CDR2 FVKESK. The CDR3 runs to 12 residues. The CDR3 reads CASSRQAYEQYF. In DNA form, the CDR3 reads TGTGCCAGCAGTCGACAGGCCTACGAGCAGTACTTC.